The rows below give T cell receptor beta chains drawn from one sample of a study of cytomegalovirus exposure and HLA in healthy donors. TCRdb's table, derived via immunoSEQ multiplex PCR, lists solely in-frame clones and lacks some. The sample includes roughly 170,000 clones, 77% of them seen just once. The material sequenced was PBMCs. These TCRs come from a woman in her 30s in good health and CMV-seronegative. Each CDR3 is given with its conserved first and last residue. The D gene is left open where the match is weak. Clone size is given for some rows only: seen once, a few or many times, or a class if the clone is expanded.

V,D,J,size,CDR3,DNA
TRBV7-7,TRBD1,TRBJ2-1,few,CASSLARGSINEQFF,TGTGCCAGCAGCTTAGCCAGGGGGTCGATTAATGAGCAGTTCTTC
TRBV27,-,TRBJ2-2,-,CASSLSSHTGELFF,TGTGCCAGCAGTTTATCGAGTCACACCGGGGAGCTGTTTTTT
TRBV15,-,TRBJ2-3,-,CATSRDLLTDTQYF,TGTGCCACCAGCAGAGATCTACTCACAGATACGCAGTATTTT
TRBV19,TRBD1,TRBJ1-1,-,CASSRQGRGNTEAFF,TGTGCCAGTAGTCGACAGGGACGGGGGAACACTGAAGCTTTCTTT
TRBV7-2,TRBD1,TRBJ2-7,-,CASSTRTGEQYF,TGTGCCAGCAGTACCCGGACAGGCGAGCAGTACTTC
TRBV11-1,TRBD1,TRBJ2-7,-,CASSPNRGQMYEQYF,TGTGCCAGCAGCCCGAACAGGGGGCAGATGTACGAGCAGTACTTC
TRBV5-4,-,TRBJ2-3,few,CASSPREGVTDTQYF,TGTGCCAGCAGCCCTAGGGAGGGGGTTACAGATACGCAGTATTTT
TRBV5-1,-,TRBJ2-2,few,CASGRMAGTGELFF,TGCGCCAGCGGTCGGATGGCGGGAACCGGGGAGCTGTTTTTT
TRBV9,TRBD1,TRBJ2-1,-,CASNDRGRSDEQFF,TGTGCCAGCAACGACAGGGGGCGATCCGATGAGCAGTTCTTC
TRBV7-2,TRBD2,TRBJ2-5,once,CASSQEGLASETQYF,TGTGCCAGCAGCCAAGAGGGACTAGCGTCAGAGACCCAGTACTTC
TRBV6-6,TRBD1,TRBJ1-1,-,CASSRQGRSPNTEAFF,TGTGCCAGCAGCCGACAGGGAAGGTCGCCGAACACTGAAGCTTTCTTT
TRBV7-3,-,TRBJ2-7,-,CASSEGQFRGVEQYF,TGTGCCAGCAGCGAAGGACAGTTTAGGGGTGTCGAGCAGTACTTC
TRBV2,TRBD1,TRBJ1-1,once,CASNDHRRQGALNTEAFF,TGTGCCAGCAACGATCACAGAAGACAGGGGGCTTTGAACACTGAAGCTTTCTTT
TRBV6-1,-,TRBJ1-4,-,CASANKQATNEKLFF,TGTGCCAGCGCTAATAAACAGGCAACTAATGAAAAACTGTTTTTT
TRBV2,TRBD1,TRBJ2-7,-,CASSIRGSSYEQYF,TGTGCCAGCAGTATCAGGGGGAGCTCCTACGAGCAGTACTTC
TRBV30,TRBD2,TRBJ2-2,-,CASRIAGVEVGELFF,TGTGCCTCGCGGATAGCGGGAGTTGAGGTCGGGGAGCTGTTTTTT
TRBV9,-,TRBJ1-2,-,CASSVAPTGWDGYTF,TGTGCCAGCAGCGTAGCCCCGACGGGATGGGATGGCTACACCTTC
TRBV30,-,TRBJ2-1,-,CAWSLVGGNNEQFF,TGTGCCTGGTCCCTAGTGGGAGGTAACAATGAGCAGTTCTTC
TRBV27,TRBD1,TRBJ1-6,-,CASSPRQGGTPLHF,TGTGCCAGCAGTCCAAGACAGGGTGGTACACCCCTCCACTTT
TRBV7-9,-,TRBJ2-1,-,CASSFRDIYNEQFF,TGTGCCAGCAGCTTTCGGGACATATACAATGAGCAGTTCTTC
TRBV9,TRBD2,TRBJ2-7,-,CASSETSGSYYEQYF,TGTGCCAGCAGCGAGACTAGCGGGTCCTACTACGAGCAGTACTTC
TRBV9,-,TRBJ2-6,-,CASSVGLTSGANVLTF,TGTGCCAGCAGCGTAGGACTTACCTCTGGGGCCAACGTCCTGACTTTC